These 3 T cell receptor gamma chains originate from one sample sequenced in a study of intestinal T cells in coeliac disease. Each case's genomic DNA was extracted from ten roughly 4.5-µm formalin-fixed paraffin-embedded scrolls. TRG repertoires were amplified with LymphoTrack primers from approximately 200 ng of biopsy DNA. TCRdb made new clone calls on the multiplex PCR reads using CATT. The sample lists more than 300 gamma-chain clones, less than 60% occurring once. Sequencing was carried out using a duodenal biopsy. The receptor source for this set is a human donor with celiac disease.

This clone turned up a few times. A much larger clone differs from this one at a single base, so this may be a read error. This same CDR3 is encoded by further DNA sequences in the sample. As DNA, the CDR3 is TGTGCCACCTGGGATAATTATTATAAGAAACTCTTC. Protein sequence: CATWDNYYKKLF. The chain recombines TRGV4 with TRGJ1 or TRGJ2. This CDR3 spans 12 amino acids. CDR1 is EGSTGY, CDR2 YDSYTSSV, per germline.

This clone was detected a few times. J is TRGJ1 or TRGJ2 and V is TRGV4. The V gene end was trimmed by 2 bases and the J gene end by 3 bases; junction bases not matched to a gene: 7. This CDR3 region has 14 residues. Germline V gene sequence: CDR1 EGSTGY, CDR2 YDSYTSSV. CDR3 nucleotide sequence: TGTGCCACCTGGGATGCGCGAATTTATTATAAGAAACTCTTT. Translation gives CATWDARIYYKKLF.

This rearrangement joins TRGV10 to TRGJ1 or TRGJ2. Being an ORF, TRGV10 has a function that is uncertain. The CDR3 length is 12 residues. J gave up 4 bases and V 13 bases, and 11 bases lay outside the gene matches. CDR3 nucleotide sequence: TGTGCTGGCGTGGGGCCCTATTATAAGAAACTCTTT. Translating it yields CAGVGPYYKKLF.